One and the same sample provided the 3 T cell receptor beta chains below, sequenced in a study of shared clonotypes between healthy human individuals. Terminally differentiated effector memory CD45RA+ cells were left out of the naive CD8 fraction, which was CD45RO-negative and positively selected for CCR7. Method: immunoSEQ multiplex PCR; TCRdb's copy keeps in-frame clones and lacks some. Found here are around 1.9 million clones, about 93% of them singletons; the top ten hold around 1.7%. The material sequenced was naive CD8+ T cells from PBMCs. All receptors come from a man younger than 35 in good health. Some clones in this sample may be carry-over from other donors' samples.

The rearrangement joins TRBV4-1 to TRBJ1-3, with TRBD1 as a possible D gene (5 bases). V was pared by 1 base and J by 4 bases, with 11 bases between. This CDR3 contains 15 residues. CDR1 MGHRA and CDR2 YSYEKL come from the germline V gene. This CDR3 reads CASSQAGFGGNTIYF. In DNA, the CDR3 is TGCGCCAGCAGCCAAGCAGGGTTTGGAGGAAACACCATATATTTT.

The gene calls are TRBV18 and TRBJ2-3, with a possible D match to TRBD2 (5 bases). V was clipped by 4 bases and J by 2 bases, with 10 bases between them. CDR1 KGHSH and CDR2 LQKENI come from the germline V gene. The CDR3 has 14 residues. The CDR3 sequence: CASSLAPLTDTQYF. In nucleotides, the CDR3 is TGTGCCAGCTCACTAGCGCCCCTCACAGATACGCAGTATTTT.

The genes are TRBV11-2 and TRBJ2-1; no firm D call. Germline loops: CDR1 SGHAT, CDR2 FQNNGV. Deletions cut 5 bases from V and 0 bases from J, with 11 bases between. The CDR3 is made up of 15 amino acids. CDR3 in DNA: TGTGCCAGCAGCGGATCACGGAGCTCCTACAATGAGCAGTTCTTC. It codes for CASSGSRSSYNEQFF.